One sample yielded the 24 T cell receptor beta chains listed below, sequenced in a study of T cells after yellow fever vaccination. TCRdb redid the calling of the 5' RACE reads with MiXCR, one entry per CDR3 protein. Of 5,500 to 7,000 distinct CDR3 sequences in the sample, about 6.5% were seen once. The source material was PBMCs, either bulk or a sorted T-cell subset (CD4+, CD8+, memory, or dextramer-sorted; not recorded which), sampled approximately 15 days after the first yellow fever vaccination. The receptors were gathered from a man younger than 35 who received the YFV17D yellow fever vaccine.

This clonotype was detected ten times or more. The chain recombines TRBV6-2 or TRBV6-3 with TRBJ2-2; maybe TRBD2 (5 bases). The CDR3 loop spans 16 amino acids. V was shortened by 0 bases and J by 0 bases, with 8 bases between the two germline ends. CDR1 is MNHEY, CDR2 SVGEGT, per germline. The CDR3 DNA follows: TGTGCCAGCAGTTACTCGATTAGCGCGAACACCGGGGAGCTGTTTTTT. This encodes CASSYSISANTGELFF.

This clonotype appeared many times. CDR3 nucleotide sequence: TGCAGTGCTAGTAAGAGACAGGCTTACAATGAGCAGTTCTTC. Its translation is CSASKRQAYNEQFF. This chain links TRBV20-1 with TRBJ2-1; D is perhaps TRBD1 (6 bases). Germline V CDR1 and CDR2: DFQATT, SNEGSKA (reference sequence). The CDR3 runs 14 residues. The ends were cut back, 3 bases at V and 4 bases at J, with 13 bases in the middle.

In this sample, this clonotype turned up many times. The V and J genes are TRBV5-1 and TRBJ2-1, with D perhaps assigned TRBD1 or TRBD2 (6 bases each). Trimming shortened V by 0 bases and J by 7 bases, and 11 bases separated the two germline ends. CDR3 length: 14 amino acids. Per the germline V gene, CDR1 is SGHRS and CDR2 is YFSETQ. CDR3 sequence (DNA): TGCGCCAGCAGCTTGGGGGGGGCCTGGAATGAGCAGTTCTTC. Translating it yields CASSLGGAWNEQFF.

In its sample, this clonotype was seen many times. This rearrangement joins TRBV7-6 to TRBJ2-7; D is possibly TRBD1 (5 bases). This CDR3 contains 17 residues. Between the trimmed V and J ends, which lost 0 bases and 4 bases, there was a span of 19 bases. Per the germline V gene, CDR1 is SGHVS and CDR2 is FNYEAQ. CDR3 coding DNA: TGTGCCAGCAGCTTAGCCCGCGCCCCAGGGCACACGTACGAGCAGTACTTC. Translating gives CASSLARAPGHTYEQYF.

This clonotype has a count of ten or more. This sequence joins TRBV24-1 and TRBJ2-3; 7 bases line up with TRBD2. The germline V gene has CDR1 KGHDR and CDR2 SFDVKD. Germline trimming cut 4 bases from V and 3 bases from J; bases unmatched to any gene: 15. This CDR3 is built from 18 residues. The CDR3, as DNA: TGTGCCACCAGTGAACCCGGGACGGCAACCGGGAGGACAGATACGCAGTATTTT. Encoded protein: CATSEPGTATGRTDTQYF.

There are many counts of this clonotype. The chain employs TRBV12-3 or TRBV12-4 and TRBJ1-1; weak D call: TRBD1 (5 bases). This CDR3 contains 13 residues. V was clipped by 6 bases and J by 1 base, with 9 bases between them. As DNA, the CDR3 is TGTGCCAGCAGACAACAGGCGAACACTGAAGCTTTCTTT. It encodes CASRQQANTEAFF.

In its sample, this clonotype was seen many times. The V and J genes are TRBV6-5 and TRBJ2-3; TRBD1 is a possible D gene (6 bases). Deletions cut 4 bases from V and 3 bases from J, with 11 bases between. Germline values: CDR1 MNHEY, CDR2 SVGAGI. This CDR3 is 14 amino acids long. Written as DNA, the CDR3 is TGTGCCAGCAGTTTCAAGGGGGAGACAGATACGCAGTATTTT. Translation gives CASSFKGETDTQYF.

This clonotype was counted at least ten times. The rearrangement uses TRBV6-1 and TRBJ1-1, with TRBD1 matching over 8 bases. Germline CDR1 and CDR2: MNHNS and SASEGT. The trim removed 6 bases at V and 3 bases at J, leaving 6 bases unmatched. The CDR3 has 14 residues. The CDR3 reads CASSQTGVYTEAFF. The CDR3 region has the DNA TGTGCCAGCAGCCAGACAGGGGTGTACACTGAAGCTTTCTTT.

This clonotype was seen many times. This chain links TRBV29-1 with TRBJ2-7, with TRBD1 matching over 9 bases. The CDR3 is 12 amino acids. The V gene end was trimmed by 6 bases and the J gene end by 3 bases; junction bases not matched to a gene: 3. From germline, CDR1 is SQVTM and CDR2 ANQGSEA. The CDR3 loop reads CSVGTGIYEQYF. CDR3 sequence (DNA): TGCAGCGTAGGGACAGGGATCTACGAGCAGTACTTC.

This clonotype was detected many times. The chain joins TRBV5-1 to TRBJ2-7, with D tentatively TRBD1 (5 bases). The CDR3 is 15 residues long. Germline-derived CDR1 and CDR2 are SGHRS and YFSETQ. V was trimmed by 2 bases and J by 0 bases, leaving 12 bases between them. In DNA form, the CDR3 reads TGCGCCAGCAGCTTCTCTCAGGGATACTCCTACGAGCAGTACTTC. This codes for CASSFSQGYSYEQYF.

In its sample, this clonotype was seen many times. The chain recombines TRBV4-3 with TRBJ1-3; D remains ambiguous. Between the trimmed V and J ends, which lost 0 bases and 0 bases, there was a span of 9 bases. Germline V gives CDR1 LGHNA, CDR2 YSLEER. The CDR3 length is 16 residues. CDR3 bases: TGCGCCAGCAGCCAAGAGTCCCCAGACTCTGGAAACACCATATATTTT. Translated, it gives CASSQESPDSGNTIYF.

This clonotype is labeled as medium-sized. The genes are TRBV24-1 and TRBJ2-1; D is tentatively TRBD1 or TRBD2 (5 bases each). This CDR3 region has 16 residues. Germline V gene lookup returns CDR1 KGHDR and CDR2 SFDVKD. Trimming removed 9 bases from V and 0 bases from J, with 17 bases in between. The DNA for the CDR3 is TGTGCCACCCGGGGCCGGAATGTTAGCTCCTACAATGAGCAGTTCTTC. This translates into CATRGRNVSSYNEQFF.

Worth noting for this clonotype: At one of its ends the junction is not consistent with the germline gene, which may arise from a read error. J is TRBJ2-7 and V is TRBV4-2; D could derive from TRBD1 or TRBD2 (6 bases each). The CDR3 covers 13 residues. CDR1 is LGHNA and CDR2 is YNFKEQ in the germline V gene. The CDR3 nucleotides are TGTGCCATCAGCCAAGGGGGGCTCTACGAGCAGTACTTC. Residues: CAISQGGLYEQYF.

There are many counts of this clonotype. The chain uses TRBV12-3 or TRBV12-4 and TRBJ2-7, with TRBD1 as a possible D gene (8 bases). V lost 5 bases and J lost 5, with 13 bases in between. The length of the CDR3 is 13 residues. The CDR3 nucleotides read TGTGCCAGCAGTACAACAGGGGGGGACGAGCAGTACTTC. Translation gives CASSTTGGDEQYF.

Ten or more counts support this clonotype. V is TRBV20-1 and J is TRBJ2-2; 9 bases fit TRBD1. V lost 3 bases, J lost 1 base, and 0 bases stayed unmatched. The germline CDR1 and CDR2 sequences are DFQATT and SNEGSKA (reference sequence). The CDR3 is made up of 14 amino acids. DNA for the CDR3: TGCAGTGCTAGGGACAGGGGGAACACCGGGGAGCTGTTTTTT. Its protein is CSARDRGNTGELFF.

Many counts were recorded for this clonotype. The V and J genes are TRBV28 and TRBJ2-1; D remains ambiguous. V was trimmed by 5 bases and J by 9 bases, leaving 14 bases between them. Per the germline V gene, CDR1 is MDHEN and CDR2 is SYDVKM. The CDR3 contains 13 residues. The CDR3 DNA reads as TGTGCCAGCAGTCCGTCGGTCAATGTTGAGCAGTTCTTC. Translation: CASSPSVNVEQFF.

This clonotype was seen at least ten times. The chain recombines TRBV20-1 with TRBJ1-5, with D unclear. The germline V gene has CDR1 DFQATT and CDR2 SNEGSKA (reference sequence). The CDR3 totals 14 residues. Trimming removed 3 bases at V and 3 bases at J, with 12 bases between. CDR3 nucleotides: TGCAGTGCTAGTCCGAACAGTGACAATCAGCCCCAGCATTTT. Amino acids: CSASPNSDNQPQHF.

This clonotype was picked up many times. The J gene is TRBJ1-5, the V gene TRBV10-3, with D possibly TRBD1 on 5 matching bases. The CDR3 runs to 15 residues. Germline V CDR1 and CDR2: ENHRY, SYGVKD. Trimming stripped 0 bases from V and 6 bases from J, with 12 bases between. This chain's CDR3 is CAISESGQILQPQHF. CDR3 coding DNA: TGTGCCATCAGTGAGTCGGGGCAGATCCTTCAGCCCCAGCATTTT.

This clonotype was counted many times. CDR3 protein: CASSLLTGYGYTF. In DNA, the CDR3 is TGTGCCAGCAGCTTATTAACCGGCTATGGCTACACCTTC. This chain uses TRBV7-2 with TRBJ1-2, with unresolved D. The CDR3 runs 13 residues. The germline V and J ends were trimmed by 2 bases and 4 bases, with 8 bases remaining between them. The V gene's germline CDR1 is SGHTA and CDR2 FQGNSA.

This clonotype was seen ten or more times. V is TRBV29-1 and J is TRBJ2-5, with 7 bases fitting TRBD1. Germline CDR1 is SQVTM and CDR2 is ANQGSEA. This CDR3 comprises 12 residues. V was pared by 6 bases and J by 5 bases, with 6 bases of the junction left unmatched. The CDR3: CSVTGVEETQYF. CDR3 DNA sequence: TGCAGCGTAACAGGGGTCGAGGAGACCCAGTACTTC.

This clonotype was picked up many times. The chain links TRBV29-1 to TRBJ2-3, with a tentative D call TRBD2 (5 bases). The germline gives CDR1 SQVTM, CDR2 ANQGSEA. CDR3 length equals 13 residues. Trimming took off 6 bases at V and 3 bases at J, with 13 bases between the two ends. CDR3 residues: CSVRTWETDTQYF. The CDR3, as DNA: TGCAGCGTCCGGACGTGGGAGACAGATACGCAGTATTTT.

In this sample, this clonotype turned up many times. The chain has TRBV29-1 and TRBJ1-1; 7 nucleotides agree with TRBD1. With 4 bases clipped from V and 10 bases from J, the junction kept 6 bases outside the gene matches. The CDR3 length is 11 residues. Germline V CDR1 and CDR2: SQVTM, ANQGSEA. CDR3 nucleotides: TGCAGCGTTGGGTTGTCAGGGGGAGCTTTCTTT. This gives the protein CSVGLSGGAFF.

This clonotype was seen many times. A junction boundary mismatches the germline segment, possibly from a read error. This sequence joins TRBV4-1 and TRBJ2-1; weak D call: TRBD1 (5 bases). Germline V gene data show CDR1 as MGHRA and CDR2 as YSYEKL. The CDR3 totals 13 residues. CDR3 loop: CASSQGAPNEQFF. The CDR3 DNA follows: TGCGCCAGCAGTCAAGGGGCTCCCAATGAGCAGTTCTTC.

At least ten counts were recorded for this clonotype. The chain employs TRBV7-2 and TRBJ2-4, with 9 bases identical to TRBD2. The CDR3 totals 16 residues. The V gene end was trimmed by 1 base and the J gene end by 1 base; junction bases not matched to a gene: 2. From germline, CDR1 is SGHTA and CDR2 FQGNSA. The CDR3 DNA is TGTGCCAGCAGCTTAGGCGGGGGGGCCGCCAAAAACATTCAGTACTTC. Protein product: CASSLGGGAAKNIQYF.